Presented here are 31 T cell receptor beta chains from one specimen sequenced in a study of OX40 agonist ivuxolimab in advanced cancers. Measured with immunoSEQ multiplex PCR; TCRdb has only the in-frame clones, and not every one. Here the sample spans fewer than 30,000 clones, 84% being singletons. Sequencing used CD4+ or CD8+ T cells sorted from blood, obtained in a trial of the OX40 agonist ivuxolimab. Source of these receptors: an adult with an advanced solid tumor such as melanoma, head and neck, liver or kidney cancer.

This chain links TRBV11-3 with TRBJ2-1; a possible D gene is TRBD2 (5 bases). CDR1 and CDR2 (germline): SGHNT, YENEEA. Between the trimmed V and J ends, which lost 8 bases and 5 bases, there was a span of 13 bases. The CDR3 is made up of 13 amino acids. The CDR3 nucleotides read TGTGCCAGCGGCCCGGAGGCCCACAATGAGCAGTTCTTC. It translates to CASGPEAHNEQFF.

The chain links TRBV7-9 to TRBJ2-7, with D maybe TRBD1 (7 bases). There are 11 residues in the CDR3. Looked up from germline, CDR1 is SEHNR and CDR2 is FQNEAQ (reference sequence). Trimming took 5 bases from V and 11 from J, leaving 13 bases between them. Here the CDR3 reads CASSPGGLEYF. CDR3 coding DNA: TGTGCCAGCAGCCCAGGGGGGTTGGAGTACTTC.

The genes are TRBV6-5 and TRBJ2-5; 8 nucleotides line up with TRBD1. V lost 5 bases to trimming and J lost 6 bases; unmatched junction nucleotides: 5. CDR1 MNHEY and CDR2 SVGAGI come from the germline V gene. The CDR3 runs to 13 residues. CDR3 sequence reads: CASSPDRGQTQYF. In nucleotides, the CDR3 is TGTGCCAGCAGTCCAGACAGGGGTCAGACCCAGTACTTC.

The CDR3 here is CASSSPERQGYYNEQFF. DNA for the CDR3: TGTGCCAGCAGCTCCCCGGAAAGACAGGGGTACTACAATGAGCAGTTCTTC. V gene TRBV7-6 combines with J gene TRBJ2-1; 8 bases line up with TRBD1. CDR1 and CDR2 from the germline V gene are SGHVS and FNYEAQ. V lost 4 bases, J lost 3 bases, and 11 bases stayed unmatched. This CDR3 is 17 amino acids long.

The rearrangement uses TRBV7-9 and TRBJ2-1, with 7 bases lining up with TRBD1. The germline V gene encodes CDR1 SEHNR and CDR2 FQNEAQ (reference sequence). This CDR3 comprises 14 residues. V gave up 7 bases and J gave up 4 bases; unmatched junction bases: 7. DNA for the CDR3: TGTGCCAGCATGCCGAACAGGGGATACAATGAGCAGTTCTTC. Encoded protein: CASMPNRGYNEQFF.

This clone is a singleton in its sample. The chain is built from TRBV5-4 and TRBJ1-4; no clear D. CDR3 length: 16 amino acids. Germline V lookup: CDR1 SGHNT, CDR2 YYREEE (reference sequence). With 3 bases removed from V and 8 bases from J, the gap between germline ends came to 20 bases. CDR3 sequence: CASSSLDGPYNEKLFF. CDR3 coding DNA: TGTGCCAGCAGCTCTTTGGACGGCCCCTACAACGAAAAACTGTTTTTT.

The J gene is TRBJ2-7, the V gene TRBV29-1, with D perhaps matching TRBD1 or TRBD2 (5 bases each). The CDR3 has 15 amino acids. V was cut by 2 bases and J by 6 bases, with 20 bases left in between. The germline V gene has CDR1 SQVTM and CDR2 ANQGSEA. The CDR3 sequence: CSVESGDGRVGEQYF. The CDR3 nucleotides read TGCAGCGTTGAATCTGGGGACGGCAGGGTCGGCGAGCAGTACTTC.

J is TRBJ2-2 and V is TRBV9, with 8 bases that match TRBD2. This CDR3 is 17 amino acids long. V trimming: 4 bases; J trimming: 2 bases; junction bases outside the gene matches: 10. Germline assignment: CDR1 SGDLS and CDR2 YYNGEE. The CDR3 loop is CASSLPRLARNTGELFF. The CDR3 DNA sequence: TGTGCCAGCAGCTTACCCCGACTAGCGCGAAACACCGGGGAGCTGTTTTTT.

The chain couples TRBV11-2 to TRBJ2-7; 8 bases are shared with TRBD2. This CDR3 region has 16 residues. Germline lookup yields CDR1 SGHAT and CDR2 FQNNGV. Germline trimming cut 1 base from V and 4 bases from J; bases unmatched to any gene: 9. The CDR3 loop reads CASSLGTGGPLYEQYF. As DNA, the CDR3 is TGTGCCAGCAGCTTAGGTACGGGAGGGCCTTTATACGAGCAGTACTTC.

The CDR3 coding sequence is TGTGCCAGCAGCCCCCCGGTTTACTACGAGCAGTACTTC. Its protein product is CASSPPVYYEQYF. This chain links TRBV7-9 with TRBJ2-7; D unclear. The germline V gene encodes CDR1 SEHNR and CDR2 FQNEAQ (reference sequence). Trimming removed 5 bases at V and 3 bases at J, with 11 bases between. This CDR3 is 13 amino acids long.

The genes are TRBV13 and TRBJ2-7, with D possibly TRBD1 on 6 matching bases. The CDR3 contains 13 residues. Germline CDR1 is PRHDT and CDR2 is FYEKMQ (reference sequence). The germline V and J ends were trimmed by 6 bases and 2 bases, with 11 bases remaining between them. In DNA, the CDR3 is TGTGCCAGCAGGGGCCGGGACACCTACGAGCAGTACTTC. Its protein is CASRGRDTYEQYF.

The gene calls are TRBV28 and TRBJ2-3; TRBD2 matches 11 bases. This CDR3 is 15 amino acids long. With 6 bases clipped from V and 4 bases from J, the junction kept 6 bases outside the gene matches. The V gene's germline CDR1 is MDHEN and CDR2 SYDVKM. CDR3 coding DNA: TGTGCCAGCAGCAGGACTAGCGGGCTAGCAGATACGCAGTATTTT. It translates to CASSRTSGLADTQYF.

The genes are TRBV11-2 and TRBJ2-1, with D tentatively TRBD2 (5 bases). From germline, CDR1 is SGHAT and CDR2 FQNNGV. V lost 4 bases to trimming and J lost 3 bases, with 10 bases between them. This CDR3 region has 14 residues. As DNA, the CDR3 is TGTGCCAGCAGCTCGCCCCGGGGCTACAATGAGCAGTTCTTC. Protein product: CASSSPRGYNEQFF.

The genes are TRBV4-3 and TRBJ1-2, with D possibly TRBD1 on 5 matching bases. Trimming removed 0 bases from V and 8 bases from J, with 19 bases in between. CDR1 and CDR2 (germline): LGHNA, YSLEER. The CDR3 totals 16 residues. As DNA, the CDR3 is TGCGCCAGCAGCCAAGACCTGACAGATCCTGCTATCGGCTACACCTTC. This codes for CASSQDLTDPAIGYTF.

This clone was observed once. V and J are TRBV11-3 and TRBJ2-3; 11 bases agree with TRBD1. The CDR3 loop spans 16 amino acids. V shed 5 bases, J shed 4 bases, and the junction held 8 bases outside the gene matches. Looked up from germline, CDR1 is SGHNT and CDR2 is YENEEA. CDR3 bases: TGTGCCAGCAGCATTGGGGGACAGGGGGTCGCAGATACGCAGTATTTT. It codes for CASSIGGQGVADTQYF.

The chain joins TRBV18 to TRBJ2-7, with 10 bases aligning to TRBD2. The trim removed 3 bases at V and 6 bases at J, leaving 2 bases unmatched. The germline CDR1 and CDR2 sequences are KGHSH and LQKENI. The CDR3 totals 13 residues. CDR3: CASSPSSGGEQYF. The CDR3 coding sequence is TGTGCCAGCTCACCGTCTAGCGGGGGCGAGCAGTACTTC.

This chain uses TRBV19 with TRBJ1-5, with 7 nucleotides matching TRBD1. J lost 5 bases, V lost 5 bases, and 6 bases had no gene match. This CDR3 is built from 14 residues. Germline V gene sequence: CDR1 LNHDA, CDR2 SQIVND (reference sequence). The CDR3 here is CASSSHGQDQPQHF. The CDR3, as DNA: TGTGCCAGTAGTTCCCACGGACAGGATCAGCCCCAGCATTTT.

This clone has only one observation. The rearrangement uses TRBV6-5 and TRBJ1-2; 8 positions agree with TRBD1. This CDR3 is 14 amino acids long. Unmatched junction bases numbered 15, after V lost 11 bases and J lost 7 bases. The germline V gene has CDR1 MNHEY and CDR2 SVGAGI. CDR3 bases: TGTGCCGGCGACAGGGGAGGGGGCGGGGGTGGCTACACCTTC. This codes for CAGDRGGGGGGYTF.

This rearrangement joins TRBV6-5 to TRBJ2-7, with D perhaps TRBD2 (6 bases). The germline V and J ends were trimmed by 9 bases and 1 base, with 16 bases remaining between them. The CDR3 spans 14 residues. Germline loops: CDR1 MNHEY, CDR2 SVGAGI. CDR3 sequence reads: CASWGVDTSYEQYF. CDR3 nucleotide sequence: TGTGCCAGTTGGGGGGTGGACACTTCCTACGAGCAGTACTTC.

The chain recombines TRBV4-1 with TRBJ2-7; D is ambiguous. Germline V gives CDR1 MGHRA, CDR2 YSYEKL. V was shortened by 2 bases and J by 6 bases, with 11 bases between the two germline ends. The CDR3 length is 13 residues. This CDR3 is CASSQSLSGEQYF. The CDR3 region has the DNA TGCGCCAGCAGCCAATCTCTATCGGGCGAGCAGTACTTC.

This clone has a single count. V usage is TRBV7-6 and J usage is TRBJ1-1; D perhaps matches TRBD1 (6 bases). Trimming took off 5 bases at V and 2 bases at J, with 18 bases between the two ends. Germline V lookup: CDR1 SGHVS, CDR2 FNYEAQ. The length of the CDR3 is 16 residues. The CDR3 nucleotides are TGTGCCAGCAGCCAAGAAGGGGGTCTCATTAACACTGAAGCTTTCTTT. This sequence encodes CASSQEGGLINTEAFF.

This rearrangement joins TRBV5-6 to TRBJ2-1; D is perhaps TRBD2 (6 bases). Trimming took off 5 bases at V and 0 bases at J, with 15 bases between the two ends. Germline V gene sequence: CDR1 SGHDT, CDR2 YYEEEE. There are 16 residues in the CDR3. The CDR3 loop is CASSGSGWSSYNEQFF. CDR3 nucleotides: TGTGCCAGCAGTGGCAGCGGGTGGAGCTCCTACAATGAGCAGTTCTTC.

The CDR3 DNA reads as TGTGCCAGCAGCCGACTAGCCGGGAGGGCCTCCAATGAGCAGTTCTTC. Protein: CASSRLAGRASNEQFF. The chain recombines TRBV7-6 with TRBJ2-1, with 8 bases that match TRBD2. The CDR3 runs to 16 residues. Germline loops: CDR1 SGHVS, CDR2 FNYEAQ. V shed 5 bases, J shed 6 bases, and the junction held 12 bases outside the gene matches.

This clone is medium-sized. J is TRBJ1-2 and V is TRBV25-1; tentatively, D is TRBD1 (6 bases). The germline V and J ends were trimmed by 6 bases and 11 bases, with 19 bases remaining between them. This CDR3 is 13 amino acids long. The germline CDR1 and CDR2 sequences are MGHDK and SYGVNS. The CDR3 DNA reads as TGTGCCAGCAGCTTCGGGACACCCGCTCCGTACACCTTC. Amino acids: CASSFGTPAPYTF.

The chain recombines TRBV5-4 with TRBJ2-2; no firm D call. V lost 2 bases and J lost 4, with 12 bases in between. Germline CDR1 is SGHNT and CDR2 is YYREEE (reference sequence). This CDR3 spans 15 amino acids. CDR3 nucleotide sequence: TGTGCCAGCAGCTTCTATCGATTCTCCACCGGGGAGCTGTTTTTT. Translating it yields CASSFYRFSTGELFF.

The V call is TRBV5-6, the J call TRBJ2-7; TRBD2 matches 9 bases. The germline CDR1 and CDR2 sequences are SGHDT and YYEEEE. The CDR3 has 15 residues. The trim removed 0 bases at V and 8 bases at J, leaving 9 bases unmatched. CDR3 sequence: CASSLELAGSWKQYF. The DNA for the CDR3 is TGTGCCAGCAGCTTGGAGCTAGCGGGGTCTTGGAAGCAGTACTTC.

The V and J genes are TRBV5-1 and TRBJ2-2; D remains unclear. The CDR3 loop spans 14 amino acids. Trimming removed 4 bases from V and 5 bases from J, with 12 bases in between. In germline, CDR1 is SGHRS, CDR2 YFSETQ. For the CDR3, the DNA is TGCGCCAGCAGCCGAGTCCAGTCAACCGGGGAGCTGTTTTTT. As protein: CASSRVQSTGELFF.

This clone was detected a few times. The chain has TRBV2 and TRBJ2-7; D might be TRBD2 (5 bases). CDR3 length: 13 amino acids. V lost 3 bases and J lost 3, with 9 bases in between. The V gene's germline CDR1 is SNHLY and CDR2 FYNNEI. CDR3: CASSEAGDYEQYF. CDR3 in DNA: TGTGCCAGCAGTGAGGCCGGGGACTACGAGCAGTACTTC.

The rearrangement uses TRBV5-1 and TRBJ2-5; weak D call: TRBD1 (6 bases). The J call may be mistaken, given a closer DNA end match to TRBJ2-7. The length of the CDR3 is 15 residues. The germline V gene has CDR1 SGHRS and CDR2 YFSETQ. The CDR3 protein is CASRQGAGASREQYF. CDR3 coding DNA: TGCGCCAGCAGGCAAGGGGCAGGGGCGTCACGCGAGCAGTACTTC.

In DNA, the CDR3 is TGTGCCAGCAGCTTATCCGGCGGGGGGTACAATGAGCAGTTCTTC. This encodes CASSLSGGGYNEQFF. V gene TRBV7-9 combines with J gene TRBJ2-1, with TRBD2 identical over 8 bases. The CDR3 runs to 15 residues. The junction had 4 bases not matched to a gene; V was cut back by 2 bases and J by 4 bases. CDR1 SEHNR and CDR2 FQNEAQ come from the germline V gene (reference sequence).

The table lists this clone with a few counts. The rearrangement links TRBV6-4 to TRBJ1-6, with a possible D match to TRBD1 (6 bases). The length of the CDR3 is 13 residues. Trimming removed 6 bases from V and 7 bases from J, with 10 bases in between. Germline V gene sequence: CDR1 MRHNA, CDR2 SNTAGT. CDR3 protein: CASSRDNNSPLHF. The CDR3 DNA reads TGTGCCAGCAGCCGGGACAACAATTCACCCCTCCACTTT.